This T cell receptor beta chain came from a study of blood T cell repertoires in COVID-19. Study background: Some COVID-19 samples were acute and others convalescent; all came from the United States, Italy and Spain.

The data were produced by immunoSEQ multiplex PCR, yet TCRdb's version contains in-frame clones alone and is incomplete. This table has roughly 410,000 clones, approximately 91% appearing once. J gave up 0 bases and V 4 bases, and 6 bases lay outside the gene matches. CDR1 is SGHVS, CDR2 FNYEAQ, per germline. The CDR3 covers 16 residues. V and J are TRBV7-6 and TRBJ2-1; 7 bases line up with TRBD2. The sequence was collected from a woman aged 40 to 50 with COVID-19, enrolled during active disease. The specimen sequenced was peripheral blood. The CDR3 loop reads CASSSKLANSYNEQFF. CDR3 nucleotide sequence: TGTGCCAGCAGCTCCAAACTAGCGAACTCCTACAATGAGCAGTTCTTC.